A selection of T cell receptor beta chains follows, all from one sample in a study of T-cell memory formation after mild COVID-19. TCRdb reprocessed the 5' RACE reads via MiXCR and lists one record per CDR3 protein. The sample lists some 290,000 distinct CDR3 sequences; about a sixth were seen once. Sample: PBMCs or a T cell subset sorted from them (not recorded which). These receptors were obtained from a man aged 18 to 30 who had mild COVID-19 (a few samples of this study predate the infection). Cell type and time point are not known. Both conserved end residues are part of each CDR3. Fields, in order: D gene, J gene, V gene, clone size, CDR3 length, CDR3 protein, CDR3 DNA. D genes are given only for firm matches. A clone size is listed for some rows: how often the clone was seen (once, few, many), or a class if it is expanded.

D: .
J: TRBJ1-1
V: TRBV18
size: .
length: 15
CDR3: CASSPGQTMNTEAFF
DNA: TGTGCCAGCTCACCAGGACAGACAATGAACACTGAAGCTTTCTTT

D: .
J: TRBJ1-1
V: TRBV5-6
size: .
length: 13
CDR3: CASRLQENTEAFF
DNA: TGTGCCAGCAGATTACAGGAGAACACTGAAGCTTTCTTT

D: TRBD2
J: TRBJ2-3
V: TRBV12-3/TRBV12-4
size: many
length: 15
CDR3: CASSRLAGATDTQYF
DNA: TGTGCCAGCAGTCGACTAGCGGGGGCCACAGATACGCAGTATTTT

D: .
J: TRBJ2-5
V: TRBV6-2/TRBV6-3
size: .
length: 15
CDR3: CASSYNGGPWETQYF
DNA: TGCGCCAGCAGTTACAACGGGGGGCCTTGGGAGACCCAGTACTTC

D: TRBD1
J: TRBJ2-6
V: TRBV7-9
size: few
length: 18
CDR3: CASSLLPRGRNGANVLTF
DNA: TGTGCCAGCAGCTTGCTGCCCAGGGGGCGTAATGGGGCCAACGTCCTGACTTTC

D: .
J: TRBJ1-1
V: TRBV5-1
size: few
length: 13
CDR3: CASRTGLNTEAFF
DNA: TGCGCCAGCCGGACCGGGTTGAACACTGAAGCTTTCTTT

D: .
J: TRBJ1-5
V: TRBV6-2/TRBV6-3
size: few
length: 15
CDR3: CASSRGTVGNQPQHF
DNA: TGTGCCAGCAGCCGTGGGACGGTAGGCAATCAGCCCCAGCATTTT

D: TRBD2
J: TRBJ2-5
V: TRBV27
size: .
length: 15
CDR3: CASSTLAGKQETQYF
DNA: TGTGCCAGCAGTACTCTAGCGGGAAAACAAGAGACCCAGTACTTC

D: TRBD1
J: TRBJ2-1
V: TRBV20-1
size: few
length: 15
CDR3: CSARDSQGAGNEQFF
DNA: TGCAGTGCTAGAGATTCGCAGGGGGCAGGAAATGAGCAGTTCTTC

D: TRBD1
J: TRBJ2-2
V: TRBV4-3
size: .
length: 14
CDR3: CASSLPDRAGELFF
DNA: TGCGCCAGCAGCCTTCCGGACAGGGCCGGGGAGCTGTTTTTT

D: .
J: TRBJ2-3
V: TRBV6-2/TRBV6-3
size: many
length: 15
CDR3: CASSVAGTSTDTQYF
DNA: TGTGCCAGCAGCGTGGCGGGGACTAGCACAGATACGCAGTATTTT

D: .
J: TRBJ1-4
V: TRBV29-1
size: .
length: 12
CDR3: CSVEGGGEKLFF
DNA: TGCAGCGTTGAAGGGGGAGGAGAAAAACTGTTTTTT

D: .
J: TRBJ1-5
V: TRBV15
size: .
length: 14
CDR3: CATSRGQGSQPQHF
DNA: TGTGCCACCAGCAGGGGCCAGGGTAGTCAGCCCCAGCATTTT

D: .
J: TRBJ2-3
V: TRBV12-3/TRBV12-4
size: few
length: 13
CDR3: CASSLRRTDTQYF
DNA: TGTGCCAGCAGCCTACGGCGCACAGATACGCAGTATTTT

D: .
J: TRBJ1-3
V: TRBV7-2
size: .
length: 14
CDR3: CASSVRAVGNTIYF
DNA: TGTGCCAGCAGCGTTAGGGCAGTTGGAAACACCATATATTTT

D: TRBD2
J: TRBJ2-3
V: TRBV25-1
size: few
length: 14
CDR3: CASSETSGADTQYF
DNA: TGTGCCAGCAGTGAGACTAGCGGGGCAGATACGCAGTATTTT

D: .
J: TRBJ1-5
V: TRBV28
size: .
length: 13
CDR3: CASLRRIGVTHHF
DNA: TGTGCCAGCTTAAGGAGGATTGGGGTAACCCATCATTTT

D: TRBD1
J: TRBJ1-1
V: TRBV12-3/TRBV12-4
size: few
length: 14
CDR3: CASSLGQGRPEAFF
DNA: TGTGCCAGCAGCCTGGGACAGGGTAGACCTGAAGCTTTCTTT

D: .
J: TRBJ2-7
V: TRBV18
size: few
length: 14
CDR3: CASSLTGARDEQYF
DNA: TGTGCCAGCTCACTTACGGGGGCTAGAGACGAGCAGTACTTC

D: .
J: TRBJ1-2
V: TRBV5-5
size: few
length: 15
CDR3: CASSLVGNANYGYTF
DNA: TGTGCCAGCAGCTTGGTAGGGAATGCGAACTATGGCTACACCTTC

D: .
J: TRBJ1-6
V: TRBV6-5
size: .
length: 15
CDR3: CASSYLFGLGAPLHF
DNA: TGTGCCAGCAGTTACCTATTCGGTCTGGGGGCACCCCTCCACTTT

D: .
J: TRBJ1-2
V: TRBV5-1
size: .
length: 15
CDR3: CASSLGQGGRYGYTF
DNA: TGCGCCAGCAGCTTGGGGCAGGGTGGTCGCTATGGCTACACCTTC

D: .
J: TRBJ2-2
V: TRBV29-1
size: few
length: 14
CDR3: CSVPRDGNTGELFF
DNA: TGCAGCGTTCCTAGGGACGGGAACACCGGGGAGCTGTTTTTT

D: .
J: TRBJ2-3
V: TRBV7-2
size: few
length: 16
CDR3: CASSFWGRGAADTQYF
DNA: TGTGCCAGCAGCTTCTGGGGCCGAGGGGCAGCAGATACGCAGTATTTT

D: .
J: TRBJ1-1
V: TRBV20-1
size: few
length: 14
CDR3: CSARDRVVNTEAFF
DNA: TGCAGTGCTAGAGACAGGGTGGTGAACACTGAAGCTTTCTTT

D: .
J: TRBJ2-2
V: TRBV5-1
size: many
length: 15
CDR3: CASSLRTDNTGELFF
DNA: TGCGCCAGCAGCTTGCGGACAGATAACACCGGGGAGCTGTTTTTT

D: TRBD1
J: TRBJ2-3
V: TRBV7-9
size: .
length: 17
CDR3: CASSGGTEAGGGDTQYF
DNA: TGTGCCAGCAGCGGGGGGACCGAGGCAGGGGGCGGTGATACGCAGTATTTT

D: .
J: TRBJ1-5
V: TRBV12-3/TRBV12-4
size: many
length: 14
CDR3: CASSLQGSNQPQHF
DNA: TGTGCCAGCAGTTTGCAGGGTAGCAATCAGCCCCAGCATTTT

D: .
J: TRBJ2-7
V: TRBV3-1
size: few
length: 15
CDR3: CASSSLIRDNYEQYF
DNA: TGTGCCAGCAGCTCCTTGATCCGGGACAACTACGAGCAGTACTTC

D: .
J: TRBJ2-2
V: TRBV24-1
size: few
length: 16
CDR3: CATSDYGGRNAGELFF
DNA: TGTGCCACCAGTGATTACGGGGGAAGGAACGCCGGGGAGCTGTTTTTT

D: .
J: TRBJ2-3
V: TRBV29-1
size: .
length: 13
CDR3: CSEVASSTDTQYF
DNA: TGCAGCGAAGTCGCCTCCAGCACAGATACGCAGTATTTT

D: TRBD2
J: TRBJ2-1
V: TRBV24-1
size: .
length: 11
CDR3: CATRLAHEQFF
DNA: TGTGCCACGAGACTAGCACACGAGCAGTTCTTC

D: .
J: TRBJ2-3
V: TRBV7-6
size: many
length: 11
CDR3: CASSFSDTQYF
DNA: TGTGCCAGCAGCTTCTCAGATACGCAGTATTTT

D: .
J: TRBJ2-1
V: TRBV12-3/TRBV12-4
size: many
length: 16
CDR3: CASSSPGVSSYNEQFF
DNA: TGTGCCAGCAGTTCTCCGGGGGTGAGCTCCTACAATGAGCAGTTCTTC

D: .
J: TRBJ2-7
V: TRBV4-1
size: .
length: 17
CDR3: CASSQVGGRDFSYEQYF
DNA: TGCGCCAGCAGCCAAGTGGGAGGCCGGGACTTCTCCTACGAGCAGTACTTC

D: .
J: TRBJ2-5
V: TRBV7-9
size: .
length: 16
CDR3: CASSLAWGLGEETQYF
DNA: TGTGCCAGCAGCTTAGCCTGGGGTTTAGGAGAAGAGACCCAGTACTTC

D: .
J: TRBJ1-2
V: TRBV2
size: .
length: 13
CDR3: CASSEEGYYGYTF
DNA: TGTGCCAGCAGTGAAGAGGGATACTATGGCTACACCTTC

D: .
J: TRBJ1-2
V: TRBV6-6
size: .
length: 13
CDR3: CAGKRPPNYGYTF
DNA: TGTGCCGGGAAAAGGCCTCCTAACTATGGCTACACCTTC

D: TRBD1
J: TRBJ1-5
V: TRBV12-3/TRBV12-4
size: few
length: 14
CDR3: CASRGQGSSQPQHF
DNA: TGTGCCAGCAGGGGACAGGGATCCTCTCAGCCCCAGCATTTT

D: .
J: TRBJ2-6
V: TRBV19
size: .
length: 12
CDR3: CASAPGANVLTF
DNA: TGTGCCAGTGCCCCGGGGGCCAACGTCCTGACTTTC

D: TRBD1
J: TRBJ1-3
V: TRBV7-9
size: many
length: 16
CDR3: CASSYRTGISGNTIYF
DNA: TGTGCCAGCAGCTACCGGACAGGGATTAGTGGAAACACCATATATTTT

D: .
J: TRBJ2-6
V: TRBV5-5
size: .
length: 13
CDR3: CASRYAGANVLTF
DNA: TGTGCCAGCAGATACGCTGGGGCCAACGTCCTGACTTTC

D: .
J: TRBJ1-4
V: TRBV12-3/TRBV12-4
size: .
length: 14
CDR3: CASTQGNTNEKLFF
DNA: TGTGCCAGCACCCAGGGGAATACTAATGAAAAACTGTTTTTT

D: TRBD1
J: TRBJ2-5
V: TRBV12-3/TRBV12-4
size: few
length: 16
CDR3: CASGQASWDTKETQYF
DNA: TGTGCCAGCGGACAGGCCAGTTGGGATACCAAAGAGACCCAGTACTTC

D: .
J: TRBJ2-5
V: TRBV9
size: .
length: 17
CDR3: CASSSTSIPGPGETQYF
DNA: TGTGCCAGCAGCAGCACTTCGATTCCGGGACCAGGGGAGACCCAGTACTTC

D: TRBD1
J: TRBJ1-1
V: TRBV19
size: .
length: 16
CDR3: CASTQDRAGMNTEAFF
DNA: TGTGCCAGTACCCAAGACAGGGCGGGAATGAACACTGAAGCTTTCTTT

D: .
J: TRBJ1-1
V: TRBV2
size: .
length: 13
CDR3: CASSGQENTEAFF
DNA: TGTGCCAGCAGTGGACAGGAGAACACTGAAGCTTTCTTT

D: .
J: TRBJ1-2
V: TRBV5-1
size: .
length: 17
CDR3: CASSLGVPGEPHYGYTF
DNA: TGCGCCAGCAGCTTGGGAGTTCCGGGGGAGCCCCACTATGGCTACACCTTC

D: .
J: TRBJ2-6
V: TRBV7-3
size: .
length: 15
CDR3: CASSLDLTGANVLTF
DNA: TGTGCCAGCAGCCTGGACTTAACTGGGGCCAACGTCCTGACTTTC

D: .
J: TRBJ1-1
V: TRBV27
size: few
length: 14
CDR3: CASSLLFETDEAFF
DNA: TGTGCCAGCAGTTTATTATTTGAGACTGATGAAGCTTTCTTT

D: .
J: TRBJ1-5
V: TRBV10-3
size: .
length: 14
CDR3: CAISDLGSNQPQHF
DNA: TGTGCCATCAGTGATTTAGGGTCCAATCAGCCCCAGCATTTT

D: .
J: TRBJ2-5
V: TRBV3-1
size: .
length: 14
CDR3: CASSQDNPLETQYF
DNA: TGTGCCAGCAGCCAAGACAACCCGCTTGAGACCCAGTACTTC

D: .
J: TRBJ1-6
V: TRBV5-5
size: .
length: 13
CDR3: CASSRVGESPLHF
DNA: TGTGCCAGCAGCCGCGTGGGGGAGTCACCCCTCCACTTT

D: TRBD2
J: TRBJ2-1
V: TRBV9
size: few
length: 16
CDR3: CASSVRPGGAGNEQFF
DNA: TGTGCCAGCAGCGTCCGCCCCGGGGGGGCGGGCAATGAGCAGTTCTTC

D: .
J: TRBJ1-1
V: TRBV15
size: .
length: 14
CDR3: CATSRDEMNTEAFF
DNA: TGTGCCACCAGCAGAGACGAAATGAACACTGAAGCTTTCTTT